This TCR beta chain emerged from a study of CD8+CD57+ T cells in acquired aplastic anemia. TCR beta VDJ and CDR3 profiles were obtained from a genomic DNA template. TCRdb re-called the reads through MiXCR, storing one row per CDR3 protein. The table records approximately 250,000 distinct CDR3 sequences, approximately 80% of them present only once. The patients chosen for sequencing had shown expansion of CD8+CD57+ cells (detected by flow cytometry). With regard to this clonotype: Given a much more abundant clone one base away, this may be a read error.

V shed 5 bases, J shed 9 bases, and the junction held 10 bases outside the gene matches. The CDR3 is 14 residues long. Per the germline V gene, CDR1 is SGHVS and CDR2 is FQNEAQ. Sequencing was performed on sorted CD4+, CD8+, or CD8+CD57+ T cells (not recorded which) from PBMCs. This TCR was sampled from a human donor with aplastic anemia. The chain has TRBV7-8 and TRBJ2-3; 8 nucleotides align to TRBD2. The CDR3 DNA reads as TGTGCCAGCAGCGGGGCGGGAGGTCCCGAGACGCAGTATTTT. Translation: CASSGAGGPETQYF.